A single sample is the source of the 3 T cell receptor beta chains below, sequenced in a study of response to subunit inactivated influenza vaccine. TCRdb ran MiXCR on the RT-PCR reads and lists one entry per CDR3 protein. The sample consists of some 600,000 distinct CDR3 sequences, about 14% of them appearing once. The sequencing used PBMCs from blood, collected approximately 15 days before vaccination. Source of these receptors: a man between 50 and 59 years old who received an inactivated influenza vaccine.

This clonotype has a count of ten or more. V gene TRBV12-3 or TRBV12-4 combines with J gene TRBJ1-6, with D hard to call. The CDR3 is 14 amino acids. With 3 bases removed from V and 3 bases from J, the gap between germline ends came to 6 bases. CDR3 nucleotide sequence: TGTGCCAGCAGTTTTGGGGACTATAATTCACCCCTCCACTTT. This codes for CASSFGDYNSPLHF.

The J gene is TRBJ1-1, the V gene TRBV15, with D perhaps matching TRBD1 (6 bases). The germline V and J ends were trimmed by 6 bases and 0 bases, with 11 bases remaining between them. The CDR3 totals 14 residues. Germline values: CDR1 LNHNV, CDR2 YYDKDF (reference sequence). The CDR3 spells CATRKGGMNTEAFF. CDR3 DNA: TGTGCCACCAGGAAGGGGGGAATGAACACTGAAGCTTTCTTT.

V is TRBV12-3 or TRBV12-4 and J is TRBJ2-3, with D possibly matching TRBD1 (6 bases). This CDR3 region has 15 residues. The V gene lost 5 bases and the J gene lost 1 base, with 13 bases spanning the gap. Here the CDR3 DNA reads TGTGCCAGCAGTCACAGGGTAACCGGCACAGATACGCAGTATTTT. Translated, it gives CASSHRVTGTDTQYF.